The entry below gives a single T cell receptor beta chain sequence along with its context. The antigen is not known. TCRB transcripts that were expressed got sequenced, as all of the isolated RNA had been reverse transcribed. Each sample of naive, central memory or regulatory T cells had, on average, about 3.6 million reads. Measured with immunoSEQ multiplex PCR; TCRdb has only the in-frame clones, and not every one. The top ten clones hold roughly 0.019% of a sample with about 240,000 clones, approximately 15% of them seen once. This sample is part of a study of beta chain features in type 1 diabetes. At the level of the study: There were some 100,000,000 sorted cells examined across all samples. General study points: The study found fewer insertions and more deletions at VDJ junctions in type 1 diabetes patients. Moderate yet significant TCRB CDR3 shortening was seen in Type 1 diabetes patients in all four CD4+ subsets.

The sample taken for sequencing was naive CD4+ T cells from blood. This TCR derives from a man aged 25 to 40 with type 1 diabetes.

For the CDR3, the DNA is TGTGCCAGCAGTTATCAACAGGGGGGGACTCAAGAGACCCAGTACTTC. It yields the protein CASSYQQGGTQETQYF. V and J are TRBV6-5 and TRBJ2-5; maybe TRBD1 (8 bases). Germline V CDR1 and CDR2: MNHEY, SVGAGI. Trimming left V 3 bases short and J 2 bases short, with 16 bases between. This CDR3 is 16 amino acids long.